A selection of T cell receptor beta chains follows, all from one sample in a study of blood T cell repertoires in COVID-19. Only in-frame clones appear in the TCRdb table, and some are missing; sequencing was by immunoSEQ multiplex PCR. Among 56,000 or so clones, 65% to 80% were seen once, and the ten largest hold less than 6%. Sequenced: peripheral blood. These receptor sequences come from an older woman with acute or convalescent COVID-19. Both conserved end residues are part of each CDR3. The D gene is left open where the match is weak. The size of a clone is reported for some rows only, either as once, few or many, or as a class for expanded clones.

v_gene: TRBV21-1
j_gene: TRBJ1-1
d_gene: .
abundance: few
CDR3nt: TGTGCCAGCACCACTGTACAGGAAAAAATGAAAGTTGTGGCTGAAGCTTTCTTT
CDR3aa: CASTTVQEKMKVVAEAFF

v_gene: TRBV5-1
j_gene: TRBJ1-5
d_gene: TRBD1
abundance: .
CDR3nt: TGCGCCAGCAGCGCCGGACAGGGTGCTCAGCCCCAGCATTTT
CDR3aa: CASSAGQGAQPQHF

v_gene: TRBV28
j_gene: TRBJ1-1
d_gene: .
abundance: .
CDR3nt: TGTGCCAGCAGGGCGAACACTGAAGCTTTCTTT
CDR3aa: CASRANTEAFF

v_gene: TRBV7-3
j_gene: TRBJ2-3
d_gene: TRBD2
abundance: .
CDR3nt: TGTGCCAGCAGCATGACTAGCGGGGGGGCCCCAGATACGCAGTATTTT
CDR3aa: CASSMTSGGAPDTQYF

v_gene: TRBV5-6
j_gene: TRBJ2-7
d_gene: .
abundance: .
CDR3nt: TGTGCCAGCAGCCGGAGGGCAGGGCAGGGCTACGAGCAGTACTTC
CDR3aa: CASSRRAGQGYEQYF

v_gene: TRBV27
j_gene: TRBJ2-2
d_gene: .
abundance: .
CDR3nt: TGTGCCAGCCATAGGGGGTCTGACGGGGAGCTGTTTTTT
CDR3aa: CASHRGSDGELFF

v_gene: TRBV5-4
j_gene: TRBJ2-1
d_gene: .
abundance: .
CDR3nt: TGTGCCAGCAGCTTGCCCCGTGGAGACTACAATGAGCAGTTCTTC
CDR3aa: CASSLPRGDYNEQFF

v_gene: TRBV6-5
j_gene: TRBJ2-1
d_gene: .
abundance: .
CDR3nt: TGTGCCAGCACTCCGCGGGCTTGGGTCAATGAGCAGTTCTTC
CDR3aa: CASTPRAWVNEQFF

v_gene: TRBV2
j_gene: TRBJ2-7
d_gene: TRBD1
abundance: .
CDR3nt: TGTGCCGGATCCGGGACAGGGGGTGAGCAGTACTTC
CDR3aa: CAGSGTGGEQYF

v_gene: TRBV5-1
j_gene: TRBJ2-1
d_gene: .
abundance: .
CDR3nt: TGCGCCAGCAGCTACGATCTCGGACTATCCCTGCAGTTCTTC
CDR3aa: CASSYDLGLSLQFF

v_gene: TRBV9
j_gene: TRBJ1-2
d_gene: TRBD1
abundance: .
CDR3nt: TGTGCCAGCAGCTTAAGGGACAGGGGGCTCTATGGCTACACCTTC
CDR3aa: CASSLRDRGLYGYTF

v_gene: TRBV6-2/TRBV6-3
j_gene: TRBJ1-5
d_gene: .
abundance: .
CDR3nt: TGTGCCAGCAGTTACTCACGGGGGTCGGAGCCCCAGCATTTT
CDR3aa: CASSYSRGSEPQHF

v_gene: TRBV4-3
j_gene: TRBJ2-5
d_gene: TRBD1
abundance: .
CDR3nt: TGCGCCAGCAGCCAAGTAAGGGGGCGTGAAGGAGAGACCCAGTACTTC
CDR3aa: CASSQVRGREGETQYF

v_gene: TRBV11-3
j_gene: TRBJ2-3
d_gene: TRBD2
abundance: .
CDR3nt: TGTGCCAGCAGCGAGCGGGGGGGCTTGCATACGCAGTATTTT
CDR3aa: CASSERGGLHTQYF

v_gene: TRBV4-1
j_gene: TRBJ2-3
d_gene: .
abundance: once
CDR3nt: TGCGCCAGCAGCCAAGTCGGGACAGATACGCAGTATTTT
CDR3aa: CASSQVGTDTQYF

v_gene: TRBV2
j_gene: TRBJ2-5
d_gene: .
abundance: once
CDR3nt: TGTGCCAGCAGTGCTAGAATCCAAGAGACCCAGTACTTC
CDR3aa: CASSARIQETQYF

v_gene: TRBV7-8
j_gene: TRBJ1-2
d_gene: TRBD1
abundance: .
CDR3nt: TGTGCCAGCAGCCTCGGGACAGACAGAGGCTACACCTTC
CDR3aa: CASSLGTDRGYTF

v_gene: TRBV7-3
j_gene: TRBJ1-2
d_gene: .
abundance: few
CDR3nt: TGTGCCAGCAGCCCCTCTGGGGGGGCGGGGGGCTACACCTTC
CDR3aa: CASSPSGGAGGYTF

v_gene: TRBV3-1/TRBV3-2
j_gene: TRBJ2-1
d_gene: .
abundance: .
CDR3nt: TGTGCCAGCAGCTCCGGGATCTCCCCAAGCTCCTACAATGAGCAGTTCTTC
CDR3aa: CASSSGISPSSYNEQFF

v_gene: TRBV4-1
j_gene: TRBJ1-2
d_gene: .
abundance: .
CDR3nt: TGCGCCAGCAAAAATGGGAGGGGTGGCTACACCTTC
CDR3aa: CASKNGRGGYTF

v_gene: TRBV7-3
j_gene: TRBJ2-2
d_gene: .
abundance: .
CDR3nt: TGTGCCAGCAGCCCCGCCCCGAGTACCGGGGAGCTGTTTTTT
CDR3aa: CASSPAPSTGELFF

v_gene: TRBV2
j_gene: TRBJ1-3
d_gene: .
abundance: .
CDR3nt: TGTGCCAGCAGTTCTATCTCTGGAAACACCATATATTTT
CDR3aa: CASSSISGNTIYF

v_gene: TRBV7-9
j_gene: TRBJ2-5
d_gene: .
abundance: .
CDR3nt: TGTGCCAGCAGCCATCGACTGGATGGCCAAGAGACCCAGTACTTC
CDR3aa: CASSHRLDGQETQYF

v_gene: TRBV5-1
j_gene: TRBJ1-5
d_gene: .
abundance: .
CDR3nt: TGCGCCAGCAGCTTGGGAACAGGAGTTTATCAGCCCCAGCATTTT
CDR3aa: CASSLGTGVYQPQHF

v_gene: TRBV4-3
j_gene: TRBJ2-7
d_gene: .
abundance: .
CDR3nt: TGCGCCAGCAGCCTCGGGGGTGAGCAGTACTTC
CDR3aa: CASSLGGEQYF

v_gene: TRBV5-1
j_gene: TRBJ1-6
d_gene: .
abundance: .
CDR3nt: TGCGCCAGCAGCTTGGGGGAGACCTCCTATAATTCACCCCTCCACTTT
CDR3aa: CASSLGETSYNSPLHF

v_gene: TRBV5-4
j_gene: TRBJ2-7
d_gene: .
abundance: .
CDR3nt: TGTGCCAGCAGCTTGGGAGGAGGCTACGAGCAGTACTTC
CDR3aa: CASSLGGGYEQYF

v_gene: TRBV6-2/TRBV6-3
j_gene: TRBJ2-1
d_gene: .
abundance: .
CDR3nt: TGTGCCAGCAGTTATCTAGAGTACAATGAGCAGTTCTTC
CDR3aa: CASSYLEYNEQFF

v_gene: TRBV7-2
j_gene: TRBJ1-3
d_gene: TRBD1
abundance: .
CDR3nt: TGTGCCAGCAGCTTAGTCGGGACAGGGGGCTTTGGAAACACCATATATTTT
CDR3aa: CASSLVGTGGFGNTIYF

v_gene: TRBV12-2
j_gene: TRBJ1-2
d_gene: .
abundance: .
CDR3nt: TGTGCAAGTCGCCCCGTGGACAGGGGCAGCCACTATGGCTACACCTTC
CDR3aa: CASRPVDRGSHYGYTF

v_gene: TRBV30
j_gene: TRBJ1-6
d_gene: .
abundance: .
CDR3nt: TGTGCCTGGAGCCCCCGGGGGACGGGTTCACCCCTCCACTTT
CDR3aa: CAWSPRGTGSPLHF

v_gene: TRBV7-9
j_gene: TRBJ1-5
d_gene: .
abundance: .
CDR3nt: TGTGCCAGCAGACGAAACCACGGGTATAGCAATCAGCCCCAGCATTTT
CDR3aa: CASRRNHGYSNQPQHF

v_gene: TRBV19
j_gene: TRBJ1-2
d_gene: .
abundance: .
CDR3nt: TGTGCCAGTAGTACATGGGCTGCCAGGGGCGGCGGCTACACCTTC
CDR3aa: CASSTWAARGGGYTF

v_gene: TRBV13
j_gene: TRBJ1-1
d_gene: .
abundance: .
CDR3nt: TGTGCCAGCAGCTTAGGCCCCAGGGATTACACTGAAGCTTTCTTT
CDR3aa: CASSLGPRDYTEAFF

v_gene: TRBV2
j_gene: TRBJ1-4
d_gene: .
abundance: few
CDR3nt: TGTGCCAGCAGGGGTGCCCGGGTGTTTAATGAAAAACTGTTTTTT
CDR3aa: CASRGARVFNEKLFF

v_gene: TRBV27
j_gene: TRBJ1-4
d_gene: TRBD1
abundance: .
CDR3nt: TGTGCCAGCAGTTTAGGGACAGGGTTGGCGAATGAAAAACTGTTTTTT
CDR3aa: CASSLGTGLANEKLFF

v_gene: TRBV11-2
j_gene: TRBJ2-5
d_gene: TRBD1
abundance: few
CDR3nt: TGTGCCAGCAGCGCTCATCCGGGACAGGGGGCGAGTGGCGGGACCCAGTACTTC
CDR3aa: CASSAHPGQGASGGTQYF

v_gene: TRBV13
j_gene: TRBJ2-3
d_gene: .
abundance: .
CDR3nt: TGTGCCAGCAACTCATTAGGGGGTTCTAGCACAGATACGCAGTATTTT
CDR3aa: CASNSLGGSSTDTQYF

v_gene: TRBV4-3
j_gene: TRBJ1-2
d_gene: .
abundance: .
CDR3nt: TGCGCCAGCAGCATTTCTCACGGCTATGGCTACACCTTC
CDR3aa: CASSISHGYGYTF

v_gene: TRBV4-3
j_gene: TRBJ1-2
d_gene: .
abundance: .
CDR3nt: TGCGCCAGCAGCCAAGACTTTGGAGCGGCCAAGGGCTACACCTTC
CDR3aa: CASSQDFGAAKGYTF

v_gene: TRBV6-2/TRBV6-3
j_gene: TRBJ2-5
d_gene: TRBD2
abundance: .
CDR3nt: TGTGCCAGCAGTTACGTCAGCGGGGGGGCTGCAGAGACCCAGTACTTC
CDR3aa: CASSYVSGGAAETQYF

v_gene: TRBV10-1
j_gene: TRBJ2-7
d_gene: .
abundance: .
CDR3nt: TGCGCCAGCAGTGAGTCTTACAGGCCCTACGAGCAGTACTTC
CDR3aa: CASSESYRPYEQYF

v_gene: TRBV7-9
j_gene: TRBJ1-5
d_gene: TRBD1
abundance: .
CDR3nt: TGTGCCAGCAGCTCGGGACAGAACAATCAGCCCCAGCATTTT
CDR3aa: CASSSGQNNQPQHF

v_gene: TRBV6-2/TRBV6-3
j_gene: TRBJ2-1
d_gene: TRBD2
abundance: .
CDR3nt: TGTGCCAGCAGTTTCTCTGGTACAGCGGGGGGTACCTACAATGAGCAGTTCTTC
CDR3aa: CASSFSGTAGGTYNEQFF

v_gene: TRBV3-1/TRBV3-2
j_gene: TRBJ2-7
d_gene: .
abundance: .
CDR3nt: TGTGCCAGCAGCCAAGTTAGAGACTCCGAGCAGTACTTC
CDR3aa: CASSQVRDSEQYF

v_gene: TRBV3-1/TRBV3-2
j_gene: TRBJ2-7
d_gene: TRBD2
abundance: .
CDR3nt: TGTGCCAGCAGCCAACTCAGCGGGGGGGCTCTTCGGGAGCAGTACTTC
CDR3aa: CASSQLSGGALREQYF

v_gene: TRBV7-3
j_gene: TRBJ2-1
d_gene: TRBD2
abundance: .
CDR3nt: TGTGCCAGCAGCCGTATACCGGGACTAGCGGGGAATGAGCAGTTCTTC
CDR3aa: CASSRIPGLAGNEQFF

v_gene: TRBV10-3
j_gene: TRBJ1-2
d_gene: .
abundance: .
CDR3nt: TGTGCCATCAGTGAATCCGGGGGAGGTCACTATGGCTACACCTTC
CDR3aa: CAISESGGGHYGYTF

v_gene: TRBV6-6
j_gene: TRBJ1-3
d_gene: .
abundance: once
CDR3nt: TGTGCCAGCATAGAGGGGGGGCGATACTCTGGAAACACCATATATTTT
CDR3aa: CASIEGGRYSGNTIYF